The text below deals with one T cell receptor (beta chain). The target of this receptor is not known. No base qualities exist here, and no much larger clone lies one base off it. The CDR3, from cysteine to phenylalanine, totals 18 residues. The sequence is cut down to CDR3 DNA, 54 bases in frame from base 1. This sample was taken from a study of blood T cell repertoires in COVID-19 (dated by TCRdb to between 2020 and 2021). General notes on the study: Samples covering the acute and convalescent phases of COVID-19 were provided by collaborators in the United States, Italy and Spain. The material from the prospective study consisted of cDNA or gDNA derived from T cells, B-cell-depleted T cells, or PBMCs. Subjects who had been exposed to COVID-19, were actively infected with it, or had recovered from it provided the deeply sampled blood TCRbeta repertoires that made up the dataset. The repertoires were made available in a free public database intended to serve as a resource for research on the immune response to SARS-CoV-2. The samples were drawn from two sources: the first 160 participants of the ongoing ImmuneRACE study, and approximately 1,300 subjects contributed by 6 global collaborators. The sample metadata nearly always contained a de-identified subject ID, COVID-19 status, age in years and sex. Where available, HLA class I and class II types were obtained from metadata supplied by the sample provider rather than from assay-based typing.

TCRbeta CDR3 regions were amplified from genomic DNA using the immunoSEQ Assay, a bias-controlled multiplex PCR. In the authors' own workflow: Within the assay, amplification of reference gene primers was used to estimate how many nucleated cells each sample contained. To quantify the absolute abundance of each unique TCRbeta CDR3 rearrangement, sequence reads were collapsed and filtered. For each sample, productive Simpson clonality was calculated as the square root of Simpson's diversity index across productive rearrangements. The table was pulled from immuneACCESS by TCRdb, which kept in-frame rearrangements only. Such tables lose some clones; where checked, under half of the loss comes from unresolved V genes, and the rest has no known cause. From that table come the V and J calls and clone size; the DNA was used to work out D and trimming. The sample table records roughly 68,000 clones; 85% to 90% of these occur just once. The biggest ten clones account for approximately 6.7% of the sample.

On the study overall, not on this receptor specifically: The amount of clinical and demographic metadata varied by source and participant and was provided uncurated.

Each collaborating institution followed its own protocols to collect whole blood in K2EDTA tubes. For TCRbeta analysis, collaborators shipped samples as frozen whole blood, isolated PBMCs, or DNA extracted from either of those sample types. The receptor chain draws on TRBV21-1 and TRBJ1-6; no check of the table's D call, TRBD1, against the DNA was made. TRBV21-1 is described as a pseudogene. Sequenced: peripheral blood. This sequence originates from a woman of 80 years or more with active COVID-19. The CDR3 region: CASSKLGRVSSYNSPLHF. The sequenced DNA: TGTGCCAGCAGCAAATTGGGCAGGGTCAGCTCCTATAATTCACCCCTCCACTTT.